These 2 T cell receptor beta chains came from one sample sequenced in a study of human T cells and chemical hapten exposure. A single record per CDR3 protein comes from TCRdb applying MiXCR to the RACE reads. The top ten hold 2.5% to 3.5% of the sample, which has 71,000 or so distinct CDR3 sequences, 7.5% to 10% seen once. Time point specified: patch test 1, 2 weeks after DPC sensitization. Noted treatment: therapeutic diphenylcyclopropenone sensitization with weekly scalp DPC. This specimen was whole blood, taken in connection with sensitization to the hapten diphenylcyclopropenone (DPC). These receptors were obtained from a woman in her 40s with alopecia areata. Some clones in this sample may be carry-over from other donors' samples.

This clonotype was recorded at least ten times. The rearrangement uses TRBV29-1 and TRBJ1-2; D remains ambiguous. Germline CDR1 and CDR2: SQVTM and ANQGSEA. Trimming shortened V by 0 bases and J by 5 bases, and 10 bases separated the two germline ends. The CDR3 consists of 13 residues. CDR3 DNA: TGCAGCGTTGAAGAAGAAGGCCTATATGGCTACACCTTC. Translation: CSVEEEGLYGYTF.

Ten or more counts support this clonotype. This chain links TRBV6-2 or TRBV6-3 with TRBJ1-4; D is unclear. Germline V gene lookup returns CDR1 MNHEY and CDR2 SVGEGT. The CDR3 runs to 14 residues. Trimming shortened V by 8 bases and J by 5 bases, and 15 bases separated the two germline ends. The CDR3 sequence: CASQRGGQNEKLFF. CDR3 nucleotide sequence: TGTGCCAGCCAGCGGGGTGGTCAAAATGAAAAACTGTTTTTT.